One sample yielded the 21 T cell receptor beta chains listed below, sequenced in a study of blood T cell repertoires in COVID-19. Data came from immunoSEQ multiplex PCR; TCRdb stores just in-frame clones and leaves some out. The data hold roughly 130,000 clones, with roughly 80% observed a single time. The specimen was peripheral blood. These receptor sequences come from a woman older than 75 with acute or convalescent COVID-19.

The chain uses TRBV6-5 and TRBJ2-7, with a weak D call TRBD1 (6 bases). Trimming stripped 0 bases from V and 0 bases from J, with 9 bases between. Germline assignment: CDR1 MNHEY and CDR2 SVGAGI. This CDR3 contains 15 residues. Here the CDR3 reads CASSYSGTYSYEQYF. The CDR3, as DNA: TGTGCCAGCAGTTACTCCGGGACATACTCCTACGAGCAGTACTTC.

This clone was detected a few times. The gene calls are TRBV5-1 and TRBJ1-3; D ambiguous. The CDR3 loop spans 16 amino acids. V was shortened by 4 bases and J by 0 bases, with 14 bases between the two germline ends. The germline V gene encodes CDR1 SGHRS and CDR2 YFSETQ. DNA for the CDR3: TGCGCCAGCAGCCCCGGCGGTGCGATCTCTGGAAACACCATATATTTT. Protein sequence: CASSPGGAISGNTIYF.

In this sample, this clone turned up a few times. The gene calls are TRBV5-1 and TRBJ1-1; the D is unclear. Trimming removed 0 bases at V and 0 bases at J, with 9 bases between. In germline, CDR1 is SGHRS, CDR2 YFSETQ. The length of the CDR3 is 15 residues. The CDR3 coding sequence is TGCGCCAGCAGCTTGGGGGCATGGTTGAACACTGAAGCTTTCTTT. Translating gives CASSLGAWLNTEAFF.

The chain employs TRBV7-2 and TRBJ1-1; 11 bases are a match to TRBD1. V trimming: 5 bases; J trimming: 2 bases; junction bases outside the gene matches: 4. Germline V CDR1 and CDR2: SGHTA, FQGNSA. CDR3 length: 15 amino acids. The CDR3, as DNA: TGTGCCAGCAGCAAAGGACAGGGGGCAAACACTGAAGCTTTCTTT. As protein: CASSKGQGANTEAFF.

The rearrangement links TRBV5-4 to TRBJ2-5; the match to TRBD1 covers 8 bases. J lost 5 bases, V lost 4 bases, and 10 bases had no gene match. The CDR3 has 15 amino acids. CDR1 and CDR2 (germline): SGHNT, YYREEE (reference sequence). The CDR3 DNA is TGTGCCAGCAGCCCAACGCACAGGGGGAAGGAGACCCAGTACTTC. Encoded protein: CASSPTHRGKETQYF.

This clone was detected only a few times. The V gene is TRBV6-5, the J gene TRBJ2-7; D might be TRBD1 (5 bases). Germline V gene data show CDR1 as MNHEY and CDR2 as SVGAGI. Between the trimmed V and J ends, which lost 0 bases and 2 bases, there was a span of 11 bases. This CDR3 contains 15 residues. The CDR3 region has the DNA TGTGCCAGCAGTTACTCGAATTCAGGGCCCTACGAGCAGTACTTC. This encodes CASSYSNSGPYEQYF.

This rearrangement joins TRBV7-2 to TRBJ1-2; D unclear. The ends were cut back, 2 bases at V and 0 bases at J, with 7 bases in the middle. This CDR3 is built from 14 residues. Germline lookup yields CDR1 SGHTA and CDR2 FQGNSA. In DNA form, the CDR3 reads TGTGCCAGCAGCTTATGGGGAGCTAACTATGGCTACACCTTC. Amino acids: CASSLWGANYGYTF.

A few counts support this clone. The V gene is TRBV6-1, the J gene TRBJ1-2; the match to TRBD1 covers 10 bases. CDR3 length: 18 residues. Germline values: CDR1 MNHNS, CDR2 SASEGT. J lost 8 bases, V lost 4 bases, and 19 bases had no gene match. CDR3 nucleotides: TGTGCCAGCAGTGTTTCCTCCGGGACAGGGGTCCCCCGGGGGGGCTACACCTTC. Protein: CASSVSSGTGVPRGGYTF.

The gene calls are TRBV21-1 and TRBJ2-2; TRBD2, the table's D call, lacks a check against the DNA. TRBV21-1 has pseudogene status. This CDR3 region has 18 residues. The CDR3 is CASSKECALIANTGELFF. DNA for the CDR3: TGTGCCAGCAGCAAAGAGTGCGCGCTCATCGCGAACACCGGGGAGCTGTTTTTT.

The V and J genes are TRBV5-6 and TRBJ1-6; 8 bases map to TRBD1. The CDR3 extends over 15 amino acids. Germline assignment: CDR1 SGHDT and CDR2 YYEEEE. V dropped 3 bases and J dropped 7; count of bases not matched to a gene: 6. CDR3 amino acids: CASSWDRYHNSPLHF. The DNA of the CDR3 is TGTGCCAGCAGCTGGGACAGGTACCACAATTCACCCCTCCACTTT.

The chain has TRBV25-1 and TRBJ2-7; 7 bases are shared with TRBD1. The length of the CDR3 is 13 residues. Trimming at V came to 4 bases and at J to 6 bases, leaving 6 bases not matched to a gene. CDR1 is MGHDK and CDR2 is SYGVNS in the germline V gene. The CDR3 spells CASSVRGLVEQYF. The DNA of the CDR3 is TGTGCCAGCAGTGTAAGGGGGCTGGTCGAGCAGTACTTC.

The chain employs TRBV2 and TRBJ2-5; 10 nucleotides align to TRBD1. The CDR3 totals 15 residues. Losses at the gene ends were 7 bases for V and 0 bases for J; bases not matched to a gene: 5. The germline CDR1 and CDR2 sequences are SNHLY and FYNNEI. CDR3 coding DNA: TGTGCCAGCACCCCGACAGGGGGCTACCAAGAGACCCAGTACTTC. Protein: CASTPTGGYQETQYF.

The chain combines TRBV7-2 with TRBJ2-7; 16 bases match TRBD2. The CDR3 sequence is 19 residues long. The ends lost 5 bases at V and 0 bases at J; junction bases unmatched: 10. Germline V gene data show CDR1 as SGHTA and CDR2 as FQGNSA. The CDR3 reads CASSLTGTSGGAYSYEQYF. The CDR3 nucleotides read TGTGCCAGCAGCCTCACCGGGACTAGCGGGGGGGCTTACTCCTACGAGCAGTACTTC.

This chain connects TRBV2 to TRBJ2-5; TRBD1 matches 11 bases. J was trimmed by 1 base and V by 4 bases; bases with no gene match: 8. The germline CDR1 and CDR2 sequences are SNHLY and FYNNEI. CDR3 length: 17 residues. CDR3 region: CASSAGTGGFFQETQYF. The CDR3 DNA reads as TGTGCCAGCAGTGCCGGGACAGGGGGGTTTTTCCAAGAGACCCAGTACTTC.

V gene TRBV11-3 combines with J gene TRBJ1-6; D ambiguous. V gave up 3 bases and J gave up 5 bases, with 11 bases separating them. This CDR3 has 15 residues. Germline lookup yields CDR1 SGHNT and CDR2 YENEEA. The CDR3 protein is CASSLRFDNNSPLHF. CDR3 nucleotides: TGTGCCAGCAGCTTGCGGTTCGATAATAATTCACCCCTCCACTTT.

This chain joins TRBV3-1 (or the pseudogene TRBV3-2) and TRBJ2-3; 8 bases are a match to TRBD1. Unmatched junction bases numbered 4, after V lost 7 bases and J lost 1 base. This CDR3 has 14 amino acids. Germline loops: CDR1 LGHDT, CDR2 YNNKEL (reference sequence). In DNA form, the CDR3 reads TGTGCCAGCAACCAGGGGGCAGGCACAGATACGCAGTATTTT. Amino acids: CASNQGAGTDTQYF.

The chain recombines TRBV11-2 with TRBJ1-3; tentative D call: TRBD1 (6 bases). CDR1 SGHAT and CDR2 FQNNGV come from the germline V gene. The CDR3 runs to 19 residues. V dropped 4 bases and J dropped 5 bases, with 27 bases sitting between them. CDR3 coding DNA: TGTGCCAGCAGCTCTCTAGGGTTCCCCGGACAGAGGAGGCGAAACACCATATATTTT. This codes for CASSSLGFPGQRRRNTIYF.

CDR3 residues: CASSWQNNSPLHF. The DNA of the CDR3 is TGTGCCAGCAGCTGGCAGAATAATTCACCCCTCCACTTT. The genes are TRBV3-1 (or the pseudogene TRBV3-2) and TRBJ1-6; D remains unclear. Trimming took off 5 bases at V and 5 bases at J, with 7 bases between the two ends. The germline gives CDR1 LGHDT, CDR2 YNNKEL (reference sequence). This CDR3 region has 13 residues.

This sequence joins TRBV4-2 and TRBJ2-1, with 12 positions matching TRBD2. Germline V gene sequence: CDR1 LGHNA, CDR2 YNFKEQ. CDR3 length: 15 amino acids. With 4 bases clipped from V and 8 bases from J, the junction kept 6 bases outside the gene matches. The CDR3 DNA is TGTGCCAGCAGCCCGAGACTAGCGGGGGATGATGAGCAGTTCTTC. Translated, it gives CASSPRLAGDDEQFF.

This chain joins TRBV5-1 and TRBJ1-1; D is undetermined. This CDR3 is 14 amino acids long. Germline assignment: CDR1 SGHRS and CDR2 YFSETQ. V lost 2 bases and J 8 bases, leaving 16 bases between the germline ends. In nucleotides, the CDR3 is TGCGCCAGCAGCTTTCTAACAGACTACCAGGAAGCTTTCTTT. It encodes CASSFLTDYQEAFF.

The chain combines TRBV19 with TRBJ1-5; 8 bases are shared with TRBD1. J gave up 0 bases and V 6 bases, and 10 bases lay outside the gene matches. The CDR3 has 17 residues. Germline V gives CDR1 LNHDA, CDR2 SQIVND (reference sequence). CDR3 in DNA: TGTGCCAGTAGCCAGACAGGGGCCCAATATAGCAATCAGCCCCAGCATTTT. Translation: CASSQTGAQYSNQPQHF.